This T cell receptor beta chain was recorded in a study of T cell repertoires in ileal Crohn's disease. Study background: From the surgical specimen's inflamed ileum, biopsies were taken as M0.

The table came from immunoSEQ multiplex PCR; TCRdb's copy has only in-frame clones and leaves some out. This table has about 18,000 clones, 60% to 85% appearing once. Worth noting for this clone: Antigen specificity is unknown.

Time point described: inflamed ileum from the surgical specimen. Findings and limits, study-wide: High-frequency clones were more common in sorted CD8 than CD4 cells.

The CDR3 spans 18 residues. With 1 base removed from V and 2 bases from J, the gap between germline ends came to 18 bases. Germline CDR1 MGHRA, CDR2 YSYEKL. Source material: ileal tissue. The chain employs TRBV4-1 and TRBJ1-3, with D possibly TRBD1 on 5 matching bases. This sequence was found in an adult with Crohn's disease. The CDR3 region is CASSQANDPGGAGNTIYF. For the CDR3, the DNA is TGCGCCAGCAGCCAAGCCAACGACCCTGGGGGTGCTGGAAACACCATATATTTT.